These 13 T cell receptor beta chains came from one sample sequenced in a study of T cells in Graves' hyperthyroidism and ophthalmopathy. Amplification yielded TCR beta CDR3 regions, with RNA transcripts as the source. The TCR CDR3 was amplified in a first-round RT-PCR using the HTBI primer set. TCRdb itself ran the multiplex PCR reads through MiXCR, one entry per CDR3 protein. The sample lists 500,000 to 550,000 distinct CDR3 sequences, under 25% occurring once. The sample comprised blood. These receptors were taken from a man between 18 and 35 years old with Graves' hyperthyroidism.

This clonotype was seen a few times. This rearrangement joins TRBV28 to TRBJ1-5; the D gene is possibly TRBD1 (6 bases). Between the trimmed V and J ends, which lost 10 bases and 3 bases, there was a span of 19 bases. CDR3 length: 15 amino acids. CDR1 MDHEN and CDR2 SYDVKM come from the germline V gene. The chain's CDR3 is CATSGRGGYNQPQHF. CDR3 sequence (DNA): TGTGCCACTTCAGGGCGAGGGGGTTACAATCAGCCCCAGCATTTT.

This chain connects TRBV18 to TRBJ1-1; D gene unclear. Trimming removed 3 bases from V and 5 bases from J, with 10 bases in between. Germline CDR1 is KGHSH and CDR2 is LQKENI. The CDR3 contains 13 residues. As DNA, the CDR3 is TGTGCCAGCTCACCGATACCCGGGACTGAAGCTTTCTTT. Encoded protein: CASSPIPGTEAFF.

There are a few counts of this clonotype. The rearrangement uses TRBV6-1 and TRBJ2-5, with 10 bases that match TRBD1. The CDR3 length is 15 residues. With V trimmed by 5 bases and J by 4 bases, 7 bases remained unmatched. The germline CDR1 and CDR2 sequences are MNHNS and SASEGT. The DNA for the CDR3 is TGTGCCAGCAGTCGACAGGGGGCCCCCGGAGAGACCCAGTACTTC. Translation gives CASSRQGAPGETQYF.

This clonotype was observed many times. The V call is TRBV11-2, the J call TRBJ2-5; D ambiguous. This CDR3 contains 15 residues. The germline V gene has CDR1 SGHAT and CDR2 FQNNGV. V was trimmed by 1 base and J by 5 bases, leaving 14 bases between them. The CDR3 DNA reads TGTGCCAGCAGCTTAGCCCCTTCCCCGCGGGAGACCCAGTACTTC. It is translated as CASSLAPSPRETQYF.

This clonotype was found a few times. This rearrangement joins TRBV30 to TRBJ1-3; possibly TRBD1 for D (5 bases). The CDR3 has 14 amino acids. The germline gives CDR1 GTSNPN, CDR2 SVGIG (reference sequence). Trimming pared 4 bases from V and 4 bases from J, leaving 14 bases between. This CDR3 is CAWNWGGTGNTIYF. The CDR3 DNA sequence: TGTGCCTGGAATTGGGGGGGGACGGGAAACACCATATATTTT.

This clonotype was found a few times. The V gene is TRBV19, the J gene TRBJ1-5; TRBD1 agrees at 8 bases. Germline V gives CDR1 LNHDA, CDR2 SQIVND (reference sequence). V shed 5 bases, J shed 6 bases, and the junction held 9 bases outside the gene matches. There are 15 residues in the CDR3. The CDR3 DNA reads as TGTGCCAGTAGTCAACAGACAGGGGTGGCTCAGCCCCAGCATTTT. Residues: CASSQQTGVAQPQHF.

This chain connects TRBV3-1 to TRBJ1-1; D gene unclear. V lost 11 bases to trimming and J lost 1 base, with 20 bases between them. This CDR3 is 15 amino acids long. CDR1 is LGHDT, CDR2 YNNKEL, per germline (reference sequence). CDR3 coding DNA: TGTGCCGCTTCTCCTGAGGCAGGTTGGAACACTGAAGCTTTCTTT. Its protein product is CAASPEAGWNTEAFF. The full variable domain, its missing parts supplied by reference TRBV3-1 and TRBJ1-1, is DTAVSQTPKYLVTQMGNDKSIKCEQNLGHDTMYWYKQDSKKFLKIMFSYNNKELIINETVPNRFSPKSPDKAHLNLHINSLELGDSAVYFCAASPEAGWNTEAFFGQGTRLTVV.

This clonotype was counted ten times or more. The V call is TRBV27, the J call TRBJ1-1, with unresolved D. In germline, CDR1 is MNHEY, CDR2 SMNVEV (reference sequence). Trimming pared 3 bases from V and 5 bases from J, leaving 7 bases between. The CDR3 has 12 amino acids. CDR3 in DNA: TGTGCCAGCAGTTTTTCGGGGACTGAAGCTTTCTTT. It is translated as CASSFSGTEAFF.

V gene TRBV28 combines with J gene TRBJ2-7; a possible D gene is TRBD1 (6 bases). The CDR3 has 13 residues. Trimming stripped 1 base from V and 6 bases from J, with 10 bases between. Germline CDR1 is MDHEN and CDR2 is SYDVKM. The CDR3 loop is CASSLFVDSEQYF. Here the CDR3 DNA reads TGTGCCAGCAGTTTATTCGTGGACAGCGAGCAGTACTTC.

This clonotype was picked up many times. V and J are TRBV28 and TRBJ1-5; 8 nucleotides agree with TRBD1. This CDR3 spans 16 amino acids. V shed 5 bases and J 4 bases; nucleotides not matched to a gene: 10. CDR1 is MDHEN, CDR2 SYDVKM, per germline. The CDR3 is CASSPTRGQWNQPQHF. Written as DNA, the CDR3 is TGTGCCAGCAGTCCCACCAGGGGGCAGTGGAATCAGCCCCAGCATTTT. Looking up the rest from reference TRBV28 and TRBJ1-5 gives the full variable domain: DVKVTQSSRYLVKRTGEKVFLECVQDMDHENMFWYRQDPGLGLRLIYFSYDVKMKEKGDIPEGYSVSREKKERFSLILESASTNQTSMYLCASSPTRGQWNQPQHFGDGTRLSIL.

In this sample, this clonotype turned up many times. V usage is TRBV5-4 and J usage is TRBJ1-1; D unresolved. CDR1 and CDR2 from the germline V gene are SGHNT and YYREEE (reference sequence). CDR3 length: 14 amino acids. Trimming stripped 0 bases from V and 4 bases from J, with 10 bases between. Written as DNA, the CDR3 is TGTGCCAGCAGCTTGGACGGTGGGGTCACTGAAGCTTTCTTT. Translation: CASSLDGGVTEAFF.

This chain links TRBV11-2 with TRBJ1-1; 7 bases fit TRBD1. Germline trimming cut 0 bases from V and 2 bases from J; bases unmatched to any gene: 6. The CDR3 is 16 amino acids. Looked up from germline, CDR1 is SGHAT and CDR2 is FQNNGV. CDR3: CASSLEPGGFNTEAFF. In DNA, the CDR3 is TGTGCCAGCAGCTTAGAGCCAGGGGGTTTTAACACTGAAGCTTTCTTT.

This clonotype has ten or more counts. This sequence joins TRBV10-3 and TRBJ1-1; no firm D call. The V and J ends lost 0 bases and 5 bases respectively, with 7 bases between them. CDR1 and CDR2 (germline): ENHRY, SYGVKD. This CDR3 has 13 amino acids. The DNA of the CDR3 is TGTGCCATCAGTGAGTCGACGTCAACTGAAGCTTTCTTT. Protein sequence: CAISESTSTEAFF.